The 15 T cell receptor beta chains presented below share a single source sample, sequenced in a study of cytomegalovirus exposure and HLA in healthy donors. The PCR ran on 60 Vbeta and 13 Jbeta primers. Sequencing used immunoSEQ multiplex PCR; TCRdb keeps in-frame clones, though not all of them. The sample has 95,000 to 100,000 clones; about 85% are singletons. Sequencing used PBMCs. All receptors derive from a man aged 30 to 39 in good health and CMV-seronegative.

The V and J genes are TRBV5-6 and TRBJ2-3, with TRBD1 as a possible D gene (5 bases). CDR1 SGHDT and CDR2 YYEEEE come from the germline V gene. With 6 bases removed from V and 5 bases from J, the gap between germline ends came to 13 bases. CDR3 length: 13 residues. CDR3 in amino acids: CASKGQGKDTQYF. DNA for the CDR3: TGTGCCAGCAAGGGGCAGGGAAAAGATACGCAGTATTTT.

V and J are TRBV19 and TRBJ2-7; 8 bases are shared with TRBD1. From germline, CDR1 is LNHDA and CDR2 SQIVND (reference sequence). CDR3 size: 14 residues. The V gene end was trimmed by 5 bases and the J gene end by 3 bases; junction bases not matched to a gene: 6. The CDR3 region is CASSSSRGHYEQYF. In nucleotides, the CDR3 is TGTGCCAGTAGTTCCTCCAGGGGGCACTACGAGCAGTACTTC.

V gene TRBV4-3 combines with J gene TRBJ1-1; D possibly corresponds to TRBD1 (5 bases). Per the germline V gene, CDR1 is LGHNA and CDR2 is YSLEER. The CDR3 runs to 14 residues. The V and J ends lost 4 bases and 0 bases respectively, with 9 bases between them. The CDR3 DNA sequence: TGCGCCAGCAGCCGAGCAGGGATGAACACTGAAGCTTTCTTT. Amino acid sequence: CASSRAGMNTEAFF.

The count of this clone is one. This chain links TRBV6-5 with TRBJ2-3, with D hard to call. The V end was cut by 5 bases, the J end by 4 bases, with 13 bases between. The CDR3 runs 14 residues. Germline assignment: CDR1 MNHEY and CDR2 SVGAGI. The CDR3, as DNA: TGTGCCAGCAGTCGAGGCAATGCTCCAGATACGCAGTATTTT. Protein: CASSRGNAPDTQYF.

The V call is TRBV7-7, the J call TRBJ2-5; the D is unclear. Germline loops: CDR1 SSHAT, CDR2 FNYEAQ (reference sequence). The CDR3 sequence is 13 residues long. V lost 2 bases, J lost 5 bases, and 9 bases lay in between. CDR3 residues: CASSLTPYETQYF. The CDR3, as DNA: TGTGCCAGCAGCTTAACCCCCTATGAGACCCAGTACTTC.

The rearrangement joins TRBV11-2 to TRBJ2-5, with 14 positions matching TRBD2. Trimming took 5 bases from V and 3 from J; bases not matched to a gene: 8. Germline CDR1 SGHAT, CDR2 FQNNGV. The CDR3 covers 17 residues. CDR3 in amino acids: CASSATGTSGGKETQYF. The CDR3 DNA is TGTGCCAGCAGCGCTACCGGGACTAGCGGGGGAAAAGAGACCCAGTACTTC. Looking up the rest from reference TRBV11-2 and TRBJ2-5 gives the full variable domain: EAGVAQSPRYKIIEKRQSVAFWCNPISGHATLYWYQQILGQGPKLLIQFQNNGVVDDSQLPKDRFSAERLKGVDSTLKIQPAKLEDSAVYLCASSATGTSGGKETQYFGPGTRLLVL.

The J gene is TRBJ2-3, the V gene TRBV7-8; D is perhaps TRBD1 (5 bases). Germline lookup yields CDR1 SGHVS and CDR2 FQNEAQ. CDR3 length equals 16 residues. V was trimmed by 1 base and J by 0 bases, leaving 11 bases between them. This chain's CDR3 is CASSLEGVGSTDTQYF. For the CDR3, the DNA is TGTGCCAGCAGCTTAGAAGGGGTGGGCAGCACAGATACGCAGTATTTT.

This rearrangement joins TRBV5-1 to TRBJ2-1, with D unresolved. The CDR3 has 11 residues. Trimming took off 2 bases at V and 10 bases at J, with 7 bases between the two ends. CDR1 and CDR2 from the germline V gene are SGHRS and YFSETQ. CDR3 bases: TGCGCCAGCAGCTTCAGGTACGAGCAGTTCTTC. Residues: CASSFRYEQFF.

J is TRBJ2-1 and V is TRBV5-6; weak D call: TRBD2 (6 bases). Germline-derived CDR1 and CDR2 are SGHDT and YYEEEE. The V end was cut by 5 bases, the J end by 5 bases, with 26 bases between. CDR3 length: 18 residues. The CDR3 DNA is TGTGCCAGCAGAGTTTGGGGGTCTAGCGCTGTGGAACACAATGAGCAGTTCTTC. It codes for CASRVWGSSAVEHNEQFF. The full variable domain, rest sourced from reference TRBV5-6 and TRBJ2-1, is DAGVTQSPTHLIKTRGQQVTLRCSPKSGHDTVSWYQQALGQGPQFIFQYYEEEERQRGNFPDRFSGHQFPNYSSELNVNALLLGDSALYLCASRVWGSSAVEHNEQFFGPGTRLTVL.

The genes are TRBV10-3 and TRBJ2-2; the match to TRBD1 covers 7 bases. Germline CDR1 reads ENHRY; CDR2 reads SYGVKD. After removal of 6 bases from V and 0 bases from J, the junction contained 7 bases not matched to a gene. CDR3 length equals 16 residues. The CDR3 nucleotides read TGTGCCATCAGCGCCGGGACAGCTTCGAACACCGGGGAGCTGTTTTTT. Its protein product is CAISAGTASNTGELFF.

V usage is TRBV15 and J usage is TRBJ2-3, with 13 bases identical to TRBD2. Germline V gene sequence: CDR1 LNHNV, CDR2 YYDKDF (reference sequence). This CDR3 spans 16 amino acids. J lost 4 bases, V lost 3 bases, and 4 bases had no gene match. CDR3 DNA sequence: TGTGCCACCAGCAGCGGGGGACTAGCGGGGCCAGATACGCAGTATTTT. Its translation is CATSSGGLAGPDTQYF.

The rearrangement links TRBV27 to TRBJ2-7, with D possibly being TRBD2 (7 bases). CDR3 length: 19 residues. From germline, CDR1 is MNHEY and CDR2 SMNVEV (reference sequence). The V end was cut by 5 bases, the J end by 2 bases, with 28 bases between. Here the CDR3 DNA reads TGTGCCAGCAGTATAAATGAACCCTCGGACAGCGGGGTGACCTACGAGCAGTACTTC. This codes for CASSINEPSDSGVTYEQYF.

The J gene is TRBJ1-5, the V gene TRBV6-4; perhaps TRBD1 as D (6 bases). The CDR3 is 17 amino acids. Germline CDR1 is MRHNA and CDR2 is SNTAGT. The V end was cut by 7 bases, the J end by 3 bases, with 22 bases between. The CDR3 sequence is CASTPLQGGGPNQPQHF. CDR3 bases: TGTGCCAGCACACCACTACAGGGAGGGGGGCCCAATCAGCCCCAGCATTTT.

The CDR3, as DNA: TGTGCCAGCAGCGCAAAACGACAGGGGGGAGGGGAGACCCAGTACTTC. It specifies CASSAKRQGGGETQYF. This chain uses TRBV11-2 with TRBJ2-5; 9 bases fit TRBD1. The germline CDR1 and CDR2 sequences are SGHAT and FQNNGV. The J segment lost 5 bases and the V segment lost 5 bases, leaving 12 bases of the junction unmatched. The CDR3 contains 16 residues.

This rearrangement joins TRBV25-1 to TRBJ2-7, with D unclear. The germline V gene has CDR1 MGHDK and CDR2 SYGVNS. V lost 6 bases and J 2 bases, leaving 5 bases between the germline ends. The CDR3 runs to 11 residues. CDR3 DNA: TGTGCCAGCAGGCAGGCCTACGAGCAGTACTTC. It is translated as CASRQAYEQYF.